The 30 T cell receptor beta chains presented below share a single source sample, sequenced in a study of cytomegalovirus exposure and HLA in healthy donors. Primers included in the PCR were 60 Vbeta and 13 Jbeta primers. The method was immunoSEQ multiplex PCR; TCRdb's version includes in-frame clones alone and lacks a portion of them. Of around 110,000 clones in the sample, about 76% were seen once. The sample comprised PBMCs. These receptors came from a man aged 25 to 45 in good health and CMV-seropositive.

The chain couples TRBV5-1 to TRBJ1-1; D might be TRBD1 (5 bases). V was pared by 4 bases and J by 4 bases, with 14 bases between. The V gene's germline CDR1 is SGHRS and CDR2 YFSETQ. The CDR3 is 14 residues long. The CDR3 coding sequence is TGCGCCAGCAGCCCCCGGGACGGGGGCACTGAAGCTTTCTTT. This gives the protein CASSPRDGGTEAFF.

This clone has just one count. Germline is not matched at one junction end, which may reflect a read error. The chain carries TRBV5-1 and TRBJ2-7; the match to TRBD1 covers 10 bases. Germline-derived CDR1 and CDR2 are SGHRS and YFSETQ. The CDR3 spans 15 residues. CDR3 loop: CASSSAWDRGYEQYF. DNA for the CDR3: TGTGCCAGCAGCTCGGCCTGGGACAGGGGCTACGAGCAGTACTTC.

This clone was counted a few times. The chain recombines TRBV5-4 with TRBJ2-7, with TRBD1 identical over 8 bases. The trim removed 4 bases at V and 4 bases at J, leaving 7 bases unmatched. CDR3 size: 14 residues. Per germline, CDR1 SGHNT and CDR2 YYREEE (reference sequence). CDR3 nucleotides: TGTGCCAGCAGCCGACTGGACAGGGCGTACGAGCAGTACTTC. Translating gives CASSRLDRAYEQYF.

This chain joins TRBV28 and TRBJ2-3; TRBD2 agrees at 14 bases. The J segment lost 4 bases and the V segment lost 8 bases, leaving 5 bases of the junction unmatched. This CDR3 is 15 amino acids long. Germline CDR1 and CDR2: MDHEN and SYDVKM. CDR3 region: CASHGTSGGADTQYF. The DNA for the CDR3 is TGTGCCAGCCATGGGACTAGCGGGGGAGCAGATACGCAGTATTTT.

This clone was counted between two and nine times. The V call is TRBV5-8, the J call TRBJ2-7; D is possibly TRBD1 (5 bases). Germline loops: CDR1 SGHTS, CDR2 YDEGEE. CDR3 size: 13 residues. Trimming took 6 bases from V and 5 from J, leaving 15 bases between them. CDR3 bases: TGTGCCAGCACCTTCCCAGGGAAAAACGAGCAGTACTTC. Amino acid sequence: CASTFPGKNEQYF.

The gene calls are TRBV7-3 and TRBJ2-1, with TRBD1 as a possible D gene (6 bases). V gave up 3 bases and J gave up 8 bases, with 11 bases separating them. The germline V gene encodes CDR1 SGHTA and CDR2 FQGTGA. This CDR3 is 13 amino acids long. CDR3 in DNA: TGTGCCAGCAGCTTGAATGGGGGCGATGAGCAGTTCTTC. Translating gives CASSLNGGDEQFF.

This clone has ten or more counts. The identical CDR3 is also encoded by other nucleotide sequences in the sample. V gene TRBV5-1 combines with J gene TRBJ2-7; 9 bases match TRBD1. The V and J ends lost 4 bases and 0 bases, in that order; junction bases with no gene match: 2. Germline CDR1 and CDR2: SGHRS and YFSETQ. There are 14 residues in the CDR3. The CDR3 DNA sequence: TGCGCCAGCAGCCCGGGACAGGGCTCCTACGAGCAGTACTTC. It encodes CASSPGQGSYEQYF.

CDR3 DNA: TGCGCCAGCAGCCCTCACAGAACAGACGAGCAGTACTTC. Residues: CASSPHRTDEQYF. This chain links TRBV4-3 with TRBJ2-5; D is uncertain. The J call may be wrong; the DNA end is better matched by TRBJ2-7. The germline CDR1 and CDR2 sequences are LGHNA and YSLEER. The CDR3 covers 13 residues.

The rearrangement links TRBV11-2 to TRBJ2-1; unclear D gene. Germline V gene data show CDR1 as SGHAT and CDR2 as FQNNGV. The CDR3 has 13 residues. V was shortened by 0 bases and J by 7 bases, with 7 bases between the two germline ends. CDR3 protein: CASSLDRVNEQFF. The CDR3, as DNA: TGTGCCAGCAGCTTAGATAGAGTAAATGAGCAGTTCTTC.

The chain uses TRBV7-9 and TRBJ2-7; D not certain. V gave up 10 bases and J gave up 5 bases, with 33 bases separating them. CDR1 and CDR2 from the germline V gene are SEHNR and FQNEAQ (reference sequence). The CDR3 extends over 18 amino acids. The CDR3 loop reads CANSPISRPARRGNEQYF. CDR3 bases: TGTGCCAACAGTCCGATCTCACGACCGGCGAGAAGAGGAAACGAGCAGTACTTC.

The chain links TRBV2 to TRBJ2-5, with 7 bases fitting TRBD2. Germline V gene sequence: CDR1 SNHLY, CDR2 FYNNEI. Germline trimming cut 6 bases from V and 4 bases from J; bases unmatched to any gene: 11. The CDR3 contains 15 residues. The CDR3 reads CASRRLAGVGETQYF. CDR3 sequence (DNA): TGTGCCAGCAGGCGACTAGCTGGGGTGGGAGAGACCCAGTACTTC.

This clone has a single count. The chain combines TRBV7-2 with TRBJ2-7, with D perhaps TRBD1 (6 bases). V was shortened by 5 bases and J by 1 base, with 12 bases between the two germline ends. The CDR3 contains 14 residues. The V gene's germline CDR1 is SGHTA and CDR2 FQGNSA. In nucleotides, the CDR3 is TGTGCCAGCAGCCCTAACAGGGATTCCTACGAGCAGTACTTC. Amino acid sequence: CASSPNRDSYEQYF. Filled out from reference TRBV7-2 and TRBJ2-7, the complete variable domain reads GAGVSQSPSNKVTEKGKDVELRCDPISGHTALYWYRQSLGQGLEFLIYFQGNSAPDKSGLPSDRFSAERTGGSVSTLTIQRTQQEDSAVYLCASSPNRDSYEQYFGPGTRLTVT.

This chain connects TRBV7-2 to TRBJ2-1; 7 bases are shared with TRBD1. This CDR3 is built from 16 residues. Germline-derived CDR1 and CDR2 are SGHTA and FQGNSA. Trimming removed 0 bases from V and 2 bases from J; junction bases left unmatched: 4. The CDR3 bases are TGTGCCAGCAGCTTAGCCTGGGACAGAACCTACAATGAGCAGTTCTTC. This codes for CASSLAWDRTYNEQFF.

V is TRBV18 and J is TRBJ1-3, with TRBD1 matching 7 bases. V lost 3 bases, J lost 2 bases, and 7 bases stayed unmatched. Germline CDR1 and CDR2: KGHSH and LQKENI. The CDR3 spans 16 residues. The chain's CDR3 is CASSPEGASAGNTIYF. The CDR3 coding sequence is TGTGCCAGCTCACCGGAGGGGGCCTCGGCTGGAAACACCATATATTTT.

The CDR3 region is CASSLSGQLEAFF. In nucleotides, the CDR3 is TGTGCCAGCAGTTTATCGGGGCAGCTCGAGGCTTTCTTT. V and J are TRBV27 and TRBJ1-1; possible D gene TRBD1, 5 bases. The CDR3 runs to 13 residues. CDR1 and CDR2 (germline): MNHEY, SMNVEV (reference sequence). V lost 0 bases, J lost 11 bases, and 13 bases lay in between.

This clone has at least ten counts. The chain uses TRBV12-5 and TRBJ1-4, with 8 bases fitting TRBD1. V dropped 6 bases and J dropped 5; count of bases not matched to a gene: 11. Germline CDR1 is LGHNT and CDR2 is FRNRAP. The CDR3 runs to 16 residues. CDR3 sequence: CASGSDRGAGNEKLFF. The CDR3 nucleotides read TGTGCTAGTGGATCAGACAGGGGCGCGGGGAATGAAAAACTGTTTTTT.

CDR3 loop: CASSLGGHLSYEQYF. The CDR3 nucleotides read TGTGCCAGCAGTTTAGGGGGCCACCTATCCTACGAGCAGTACTTC. This chain connects TRBV27 to TRBJ2-5; D may be TRBD1 (6 bases). The J call is uncertain, as TRBJ2-7 better fits the DNA end. The CDR3 has 15 amino acids. Per the germline V gene, CDR1 is MNHEY and CDR2 is SMNVEV (reference sequence).

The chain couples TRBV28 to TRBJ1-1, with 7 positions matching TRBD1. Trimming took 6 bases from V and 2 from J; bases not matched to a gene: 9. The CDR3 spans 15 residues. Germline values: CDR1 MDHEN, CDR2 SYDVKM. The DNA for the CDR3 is TGTGCCAGCAGCCCCGGTGACAGGGTAAACACTGAAGCTTTCTTT. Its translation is CASSPGDRVNTEAFF.

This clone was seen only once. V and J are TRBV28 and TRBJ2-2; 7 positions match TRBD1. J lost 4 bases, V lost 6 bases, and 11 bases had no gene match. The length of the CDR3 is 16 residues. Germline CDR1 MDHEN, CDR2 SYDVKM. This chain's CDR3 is CASSNQGVSSTGELFF. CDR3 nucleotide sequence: TGTGCCAGCAGCAATCAGGGGGTTAGCAGCACCGGGGAGCTGTTTTTT.

Here the CDR3 reads CASSPPGSENEKLFF. DNA for the CDR3: TGTGCCAGCAGTCCGCCGGGATCTGAAAATGAAAAACTGTTTTTT. The chain has TRBV28 and TRBJ1-4; unclear D gene. The germline V and J ends were trimmed by 5 bases and 5 bases, with 15 bases remaining between them. There are 15 residues in the CDR3. Germline CDR1 MDHEN, CDR2 SYDVKM.

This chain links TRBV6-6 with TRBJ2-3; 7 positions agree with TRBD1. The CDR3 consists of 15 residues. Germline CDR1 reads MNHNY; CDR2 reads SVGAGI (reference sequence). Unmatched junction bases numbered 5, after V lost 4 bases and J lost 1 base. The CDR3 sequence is CASSLSTGGTDTQYF. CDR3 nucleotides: TGTGCCAGCAGTTTGTCCACAGGGGGCACAGATACGCAGTATTTT.

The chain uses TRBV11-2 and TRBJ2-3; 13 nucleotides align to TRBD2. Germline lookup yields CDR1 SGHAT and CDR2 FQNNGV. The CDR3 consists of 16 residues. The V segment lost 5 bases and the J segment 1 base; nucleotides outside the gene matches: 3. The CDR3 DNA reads TGTGCCAGCAGCCTCGGGACTAGCGGGGGCACAGATACGCAGTATTTT. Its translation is CASSLGTSGGTDTQYF.

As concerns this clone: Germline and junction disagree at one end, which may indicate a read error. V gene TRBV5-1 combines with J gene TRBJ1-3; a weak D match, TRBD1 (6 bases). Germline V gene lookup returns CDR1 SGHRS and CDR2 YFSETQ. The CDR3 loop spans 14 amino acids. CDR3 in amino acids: CASSLDRAGNTTYF. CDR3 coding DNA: TGCGCCAGCAGCTTGGACAGGGCTGGAAACACCACATATTTT.

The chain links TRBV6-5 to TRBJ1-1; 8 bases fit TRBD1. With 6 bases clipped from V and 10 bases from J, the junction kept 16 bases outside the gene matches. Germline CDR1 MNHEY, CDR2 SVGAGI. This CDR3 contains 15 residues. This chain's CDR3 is CASSLEYTGGGGAFF. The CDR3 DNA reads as TGTGCCAGCAGCCTCGAATATACAGGGGGGGGAGGAGCTTTCTTT.

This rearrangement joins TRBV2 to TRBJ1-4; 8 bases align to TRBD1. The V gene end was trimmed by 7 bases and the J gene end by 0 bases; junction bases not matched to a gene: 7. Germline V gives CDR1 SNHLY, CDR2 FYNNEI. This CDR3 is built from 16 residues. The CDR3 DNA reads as TGTGCCAGCACCCGAGGACAGGGTCCAACTAATGAAAAACTGTTTTTT. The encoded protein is CASTRGQGPTNEKLFF.

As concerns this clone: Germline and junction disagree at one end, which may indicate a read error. CDR3 in DNA: TGTGCCAGCATTTTACTCTATAATTCACCCCTCCACTTT. It yields the protein CASILLYNSPLHF. The chain joins TRBV27 to TRBJ1-6; D is unresolved. Germline CDR1 is MNHEY and CDR2 is SMNVEV (reference sequence). The CDR3 spans 13 residues.

The CDR3 sequence: CASIGRYSPLHF. Written as DNA, the CDR3 is TGTGCCAGTATTGGGCGTTATTCACCCCTCCACTTT. The rearrangement joins TRBV19 to TRBJ1-6; D is undetermined. This CDR3 has 12 amino acids. The V and J ends lost 7 bases and 8 bases respectively, with 9 bases between them. Germline CDR1 and CDR2: LNHDA and SQIVND (reference sequence). The full variable domain, rest sourced from reference TRBV19 and TRBJ1-6, is DGGITQSPKYLFRKEGQNVTLSCEQNLNHDAMYWYRQDPGQGLRLIYYSQIVNDFQKGDIAEGYSVSREKKESFPLTVTSAQKNPTAFYLCASIGRYSPLHFGNGTRLTVT.

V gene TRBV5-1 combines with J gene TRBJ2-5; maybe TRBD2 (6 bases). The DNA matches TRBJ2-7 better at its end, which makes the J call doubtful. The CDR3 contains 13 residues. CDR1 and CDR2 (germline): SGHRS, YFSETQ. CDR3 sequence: CASRGGRAYEQYF. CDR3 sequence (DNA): TGCGCCAGCAGGGGAGGCAGGGCCTACGAGCAGTACTTC.

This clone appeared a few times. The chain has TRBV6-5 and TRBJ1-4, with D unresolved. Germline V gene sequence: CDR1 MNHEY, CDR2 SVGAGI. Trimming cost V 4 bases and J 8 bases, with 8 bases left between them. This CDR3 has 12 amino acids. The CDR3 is CASSSGGEKLFF. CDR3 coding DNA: TGTGCCAGCAGTTCCGGAGGGGAAAAACTGTTTTTT.

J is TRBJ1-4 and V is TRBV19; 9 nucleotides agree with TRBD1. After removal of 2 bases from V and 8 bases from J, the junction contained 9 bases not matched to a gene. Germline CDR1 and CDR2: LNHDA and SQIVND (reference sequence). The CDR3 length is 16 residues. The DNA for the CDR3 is TGTGCCAGTAGTATACCGGACAGGGGATTAGAAGAAAAACTGTTTTTT. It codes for CASSIPDRGLEEKLFF.